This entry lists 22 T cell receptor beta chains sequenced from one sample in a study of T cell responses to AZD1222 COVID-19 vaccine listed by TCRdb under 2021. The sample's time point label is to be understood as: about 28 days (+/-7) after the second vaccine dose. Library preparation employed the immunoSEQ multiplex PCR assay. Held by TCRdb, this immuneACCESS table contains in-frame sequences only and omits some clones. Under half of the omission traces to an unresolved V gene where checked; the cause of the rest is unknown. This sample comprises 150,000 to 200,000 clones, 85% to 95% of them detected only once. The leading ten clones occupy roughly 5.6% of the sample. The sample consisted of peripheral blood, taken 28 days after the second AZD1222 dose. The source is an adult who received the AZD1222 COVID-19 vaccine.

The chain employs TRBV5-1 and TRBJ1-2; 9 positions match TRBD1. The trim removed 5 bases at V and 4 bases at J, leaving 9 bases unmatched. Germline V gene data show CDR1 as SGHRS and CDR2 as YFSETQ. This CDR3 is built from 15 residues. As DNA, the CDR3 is TGCGCCAGCAGTAGTATCGGGGGACAGGGCTATGGCTACACCTTC. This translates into CASSSIGGQGYGYTF.

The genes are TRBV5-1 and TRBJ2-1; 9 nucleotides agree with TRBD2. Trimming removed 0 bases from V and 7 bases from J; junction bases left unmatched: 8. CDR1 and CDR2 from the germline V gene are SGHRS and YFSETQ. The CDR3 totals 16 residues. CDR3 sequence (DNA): TGCGCCAGCAGCTTGGACGCCGGGACTAGCCAAAATGAGCAGTTCTTC. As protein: CASSLDAGTSQNEQFF.

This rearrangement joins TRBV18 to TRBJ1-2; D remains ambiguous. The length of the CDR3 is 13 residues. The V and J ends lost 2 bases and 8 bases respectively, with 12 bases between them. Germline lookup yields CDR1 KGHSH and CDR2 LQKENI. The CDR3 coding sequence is TGTGCCAGCTCACCATCATTAGAGGAGGGCTACACCTTC. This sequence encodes CASSPSLEEGYTF.

The CDR3 loop is CASWTASYNEQFF. Here the CDR3 DNA reads TGTGCCAGCTGGACCGCGAGTTACAATGAGCAGTTCTTC. This rearrangement joins TRBV6-5 to TRBJ2-1; unclear D gene. Germline lookup yields CDR1 MNHEY and CDR2 SVGAGI. Trimming pared 8 bases from V and 4 bases from J, leaving 12 bases between. The CDR3 runs to 13 residues.

The CDR3 sequence is CASTPQGLTGEQYF. CDR3 in DNA: TGCGCCAGCACCCCCCAAGGGCTCACGGGGGAGCAGTACTTC. The V and J genes are TRBV5-1 and TRBJ2-7; D is perhaps TRBD2 (5 bases). The V end lost 6 bases, the J end lost 7 bases, and 20 bases lay between the germline ends. Germline V gene lookup returns CDR1 SGHRS and CDR2 YFSETQ. The CDR3 is 14 amino acids. The whole variable domain, remainder taken from reference TRBV5-1 and TRBJ2-7, is KAGVTQTPRYLIKTRGQQVTLSCSPISGHRSVSWYQQTPGQGLQFLFEYFSETQRNKGNFPGRFSGRQFSNSRSEMNVSTLELGDSALYLCASTPQGLTGEQYFGPGTRLTVT.

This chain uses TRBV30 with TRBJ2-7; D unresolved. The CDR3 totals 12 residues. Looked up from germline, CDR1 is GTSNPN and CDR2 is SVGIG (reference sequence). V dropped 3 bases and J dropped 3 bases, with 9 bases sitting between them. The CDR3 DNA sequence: TGTGCCTGGAGAGGGCGGAACTACGAGCAGTACTTC. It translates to CAWRGRNYEQYF.

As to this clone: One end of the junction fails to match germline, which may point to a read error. The CDR3 loop is CASRGDSSQPQHF. CDR3 nucleotide sequence: TGTGCCAGCAGAGGGGACAGCAGTCAGCCCCAGCATTTT. The genes are TRBV6-5 and TRBJ1-5, with 7 nucleotides matching TRBD1. Germline CDR1 and CDR2: MNHEY and SVGAGI. The CDR3 is 13 amino acids.

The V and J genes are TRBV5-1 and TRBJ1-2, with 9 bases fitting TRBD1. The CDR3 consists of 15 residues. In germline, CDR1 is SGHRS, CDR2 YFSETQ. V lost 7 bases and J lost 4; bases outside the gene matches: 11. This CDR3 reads CASRTGDLFSYGYTF. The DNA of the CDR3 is TGCGCCAGCCGGACAGGGGACCTCTTCAGCTATGGCTACACCTTC.

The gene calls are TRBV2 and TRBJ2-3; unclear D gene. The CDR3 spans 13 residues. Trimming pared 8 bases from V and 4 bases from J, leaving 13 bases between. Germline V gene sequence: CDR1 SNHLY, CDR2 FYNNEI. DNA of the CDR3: TGTGCCAGCTCCACCTCCCTGGCAGATACGCAGTATTTT. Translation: CASSTSLADTQYF.

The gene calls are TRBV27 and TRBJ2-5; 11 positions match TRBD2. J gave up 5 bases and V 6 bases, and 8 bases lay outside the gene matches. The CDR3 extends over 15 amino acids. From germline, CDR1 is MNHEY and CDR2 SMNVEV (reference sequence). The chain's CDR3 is CASRVAGGPGETQYF. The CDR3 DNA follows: TGTGCCAGCAGAGTAGCGGGAGGGCCTGGGGAGACCCAGTACTTC.

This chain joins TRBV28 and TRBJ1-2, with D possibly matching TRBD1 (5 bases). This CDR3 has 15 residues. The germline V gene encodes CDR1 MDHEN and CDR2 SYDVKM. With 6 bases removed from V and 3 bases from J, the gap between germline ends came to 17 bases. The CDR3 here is CASSTRQLRDYGYTF. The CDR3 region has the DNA TGTGCCAGCAGCACCCGACAGCTCAGGGACTATGGCTACACCTTC.

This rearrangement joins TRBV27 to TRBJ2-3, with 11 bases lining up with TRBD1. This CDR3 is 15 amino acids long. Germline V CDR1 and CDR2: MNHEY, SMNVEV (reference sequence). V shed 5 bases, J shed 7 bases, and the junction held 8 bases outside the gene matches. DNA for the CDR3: TGTGCCAGCAGTGCCTGGACAGGGGGCGCGTATACGCAGTATTTT. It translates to CASSAWTGGAYTQYF.

CDR3 in DNA: TGCGCCAGCAGCTTGGGGGTCTATGAGCAGTTCTTC. The encoded protein is CASSLGVYEQFF. The chain joins TRBV5-1 to TRBJ2-1; D ambiguous. The CDR3 runs to 12 residues. CDR1 and CDR2 from the germline V gene are SGHRS and YFSETQ. With 0 bases removed from V and 8 bases from J, the gap between germline ends came to 6 bases. The complete variable domain, with remaining parts taken from reference TRBV5-1 and TRBJ2-1, reads KAGVTQTPRYLIKTRGQQVTLSCSPISGHRSVSWYQQTPGQGLQFLFEYFSETQRNKGNFPGRFSGRQFSNSRSEMNVSTLELGDSALYLCASSLGVYEQFFGPGTRLTVL.

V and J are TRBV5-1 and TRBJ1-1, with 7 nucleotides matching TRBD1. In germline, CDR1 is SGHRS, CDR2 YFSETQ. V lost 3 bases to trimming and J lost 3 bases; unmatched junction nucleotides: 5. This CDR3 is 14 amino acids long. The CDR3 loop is CASSWRGHDTEAFF. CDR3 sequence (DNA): TGCGCCAGCAGCTGGAGGGGGCACGACACTGAAGCTTTCTTT.

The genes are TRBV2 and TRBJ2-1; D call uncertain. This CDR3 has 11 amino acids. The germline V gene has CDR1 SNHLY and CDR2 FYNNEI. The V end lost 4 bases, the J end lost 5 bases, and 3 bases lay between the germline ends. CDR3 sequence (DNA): TGTGCCAGCAGTGGGAACAATGAGCAGTTCTTC. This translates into CASSGNNEQFF. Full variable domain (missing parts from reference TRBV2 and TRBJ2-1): EPEVTQTPSHQVTQMGQEVILRCVPISNHLYFYWYRQILGQKVEFLVSFYNNEISEKSEIFDDQFSVERPDGSNFTLKIRSTKLEDSAMYFCASSGNNEQFFGPGTRLTVL.

The CDR3: CATSITKTPSSGNTIYF. CDR3 DNA: TGTGCCACCAGCATTACCAAAACACCTTCCTCTGGAAACACCATATATTTT. The chain carries TRBV15 and TRBJ1-3; D gene unclear. The CDR3 sequence is 17 residues long. CDR1 and CDR2 (germline): LNHNV, YYDKDF (reference sequence). V was trimmed by 4 bases and J by 0 bases, leaving 16 bases between them.

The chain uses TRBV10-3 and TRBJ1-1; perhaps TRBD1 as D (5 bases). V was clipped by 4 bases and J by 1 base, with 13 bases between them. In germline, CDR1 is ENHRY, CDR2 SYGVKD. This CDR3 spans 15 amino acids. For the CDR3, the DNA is TGTGCCATCAGTGGGGGGGACGGGCAGAACACTGAAGCTTTCTTT. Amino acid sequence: CAISGGDGQNTEAFF.

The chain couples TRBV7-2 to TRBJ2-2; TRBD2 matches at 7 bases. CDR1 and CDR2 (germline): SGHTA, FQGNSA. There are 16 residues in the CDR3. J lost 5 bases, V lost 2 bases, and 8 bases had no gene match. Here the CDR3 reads CASSLSGGRRTGELFF. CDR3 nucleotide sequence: TGTGCCAGCAGCTTAAGTGGCGGGAGACGAACCGGGGAGCTGTTTTTT. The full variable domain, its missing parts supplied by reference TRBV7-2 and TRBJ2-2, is GAGVSQSPSNKVTEKGKDVELRCDPISGHTALYWYRQSLGQGLEFLIYFQGNSAPDKSGLPSDRFSAERTGGSVSTLTIQRTQQEDSAVYLCASSLSGGRRTGELFFGEGSRLTVL.

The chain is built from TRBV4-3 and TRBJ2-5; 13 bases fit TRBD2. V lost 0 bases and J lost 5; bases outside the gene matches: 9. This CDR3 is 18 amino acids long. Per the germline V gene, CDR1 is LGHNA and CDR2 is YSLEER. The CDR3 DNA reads TGCGCCAGCAGCCAAGATACGAGACTAGCGGGAGGATGGGAGACCCAGTACTTC. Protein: CASSQDTRLAGGWETQYF.

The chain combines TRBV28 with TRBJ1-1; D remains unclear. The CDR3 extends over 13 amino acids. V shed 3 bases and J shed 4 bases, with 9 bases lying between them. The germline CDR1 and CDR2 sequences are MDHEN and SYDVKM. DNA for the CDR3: TGTGCCAGCAGTTTGGACGGGGTCACTGAAGCTTTCTTT. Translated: CASSLDGVTEAFF.

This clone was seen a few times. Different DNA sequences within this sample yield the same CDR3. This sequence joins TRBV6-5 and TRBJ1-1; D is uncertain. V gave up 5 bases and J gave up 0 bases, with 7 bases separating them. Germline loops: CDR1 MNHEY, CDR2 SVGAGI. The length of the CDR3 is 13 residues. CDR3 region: CASSPRMNTEAFF. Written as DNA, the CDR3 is TGTGCCAGCAGTCCAAGAATGAACACTGAAGCTTTCTTT.

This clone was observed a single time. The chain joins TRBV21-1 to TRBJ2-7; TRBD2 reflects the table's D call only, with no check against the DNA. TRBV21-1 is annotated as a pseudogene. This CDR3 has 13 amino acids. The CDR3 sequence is CASSRRVFNEQYF. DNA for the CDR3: TGTGCCAGCAGCCGGAGGGTTTTCAACGAGCAGTACTTC.